This T cell receptor beta chain was documented in a study of blood T cell repertoires in COVID-19. Study as a whole: The United States, Italy and Spain supplied acute and convalescent COVID-19 samples. PBMCs, B-cell-depleted T cells, or T cells were the source of the cDNA or gDNA that made up the material.

This clone occurred once. How the authors handled the data: How many nucleated cells were present was estimated from reference gene primer amplification. Libraries were prepared by immunoSEQ multiplex PCR; TCRdb keeps only in-frame clonotypes and omits some of them. D and trimming were read from the DNA, whereas the V and J calls and clone size are those reported in that table. Seen here are approximately 180,000 clones, 70% to 90% observed once, and the top ten hold 20% to 25%. The sample comprised peripheral blood. This clonotype was obtained from a man in his sixties with active or convalescent COVID-19.

CDR3 sequence: CASSLRQGHGYTF. The DNA of the CDR3 is TGTGCCAGCAGCCTGAGACAGGGCCATGGCTACACCTTC. The chain combines TRBV7-3 with TRBJ1-2, with 7 bases fitting TRBD1. Germline lookup yields CDR1 SGHTA and CDR2 FQGTGA. CDR3 length: 13 residues. Trimming removed 5 bases from V and 6 bases from J; junction bases left unmatched: 6.